This entry is about one T cell receptor (beta chain). Its specificity is unknown. The sample belongs to a study of T cell responses to AZD1222 COVID-19 vaccine. General study points: As reported, nearly half of all spike-specific TCRs target variant regions that are unmutated.

Germline loops: CDR1 KGHSY, CDR2 FQNENV. The ends were cut back, 5 bases at V and 7 bases at J, with 11 bases in the middle. CDR3 length: 13 residues. TCRdb's table, derived via immunoSEQ multiplex PCR, lists solely in-frame clones and lacks some. The sample lists more than 95,000 clones, about 89% occurring once. The sequencing here drew on peripheral blood, taken 28 days after the second AZD1222 dose. V gene TRBV16 combines with J gene TRBJ1-4; the D gene is possibly TRBD1 (5 bases). This sequence originates from an adult who received the AZD1222 COVID-19 vaccine. The CDR3 sequence: CASSTTRGEKLFF. CDR3 bases: TGTGCCAGCAGCACAACTAGGGGTGAAAAACTGTTTTTT.